This T cell receptor (beta chain) was recovered during a study of glioma-infiltrating T cells after dendritic cell vaccination. Study overall: At biweekly intervals, patients got three intradermal dendritic cell vaccine injections.

Assay: immunoSEQ multiplex PCR; the TCRdb copy retains only in-frame clones and omits some. The table includes tens of thousands of clones, over 75% detected once. This clone was observed once. The TCR sequence derives from a human donor with glioblastoma. The sequencing here drew on blood, taken before dendritic cell vaccination.

CDR3 nucleotides: TGTGCCAGTAGTCCCCGGGAGCGGGGGCTCAATGAGCAGTTCTTC. This gives the protein CASSPRERGLNEQFF. J is TRBJ2-1 and V is TRBV19; 8 nucleotides agree with TRBD2. Looked up from germline, CDR1 is LNHDA and CDR2 is SQIVND (reference sequence). CDR3 length: 15 residues. J was trimmed by 6 bases and V by 5 bases; bases with no gene match: 9.